Each of the 24 T cell receptor beta chains below was sequenced from the same sample in a study of PD-L1 blockade in urothelial cancer. The time point is: peripheral blood 6 weeks after treatment start. Produced via immunoSEQ multiplex PCR; TCRdb's table is partial and in-frame only. Of about 120,000 clones in the sample, less than 95% were seen once. The sequences come from PBMCs, collected around atezolizumab (anti-PD-L1) treatment. The receptor source for this set is a man aged 55 to 70 with urothelial cancer.

This chain joins TRBV7-2 and TRBJ2-1; D uncertain. This CDR3 is built from 15 residues. Germline CDR1 is SGHTA and CDR2 is FQGNSA. Trimming stripped 0 bases from V and 3 bases from J, with 9 bases between. CDR3 residues: CASSLAPNNYNEQFF. The DNA of the CDR3 is TGTGCCAGCAGCTTAGCGCCGAACAACTACAATGAGCAGTTCTTC.

The V gene is TRBV28, the J gene TRBJ2-7; 10 nucleotides line up with TRBD2. The CDR3 length is 16 residues. V dropped 3 bases and J dropped 1; count of bases not matched to a gene: 6. In germline, CDR1 is MDHEN, CDR2 SYDVKM. CDR3 in DNA: TGTGCCAGCAGTTTCTCACTAGCGGGACTATCCTACGAGCAGTACTTC. It is translated as CASSFSLAGLSYEQYF.

The chain employs TRBV6-1 and TRBJ2-1; 7 bases match TRBD1. The V gene's germline CDR1 is MNHNS and CDR2 SASEGT. The length of the CDR3 is 15 residues. J was trimmed by 0 bases and V by 6 bases; bases with no gene match: 5. CDR3 loop: CASSLSGGSYNEQFF. DNA of the CDR3: TGTGCCAGCAGCTTATCAGGGGGCTCCTACAATGAGCAGTTCTTC.

The chain combines TRBV28 with TRBJ2-1; the D is unclear. Trimming took off 8 bases at V and 9 bases at J, with 17 bases between the two ends. Looked up from germline, CDR1 is MDHEN and CDR2 is SYDVKM. CDR3 length: 13 amino acids. The CDR3 DNA reads as TGTGCCAGCGGGCAGTTAAGGCCGGCTGAGCAGTTCTTC. Its protein product is CASGQLRPAEQFF.

This rearrangement joins TRBV4-1 to TRBJ1-3; perhaps TRBD1 as D (6 bases). Trimming removed 0 bases from V and 0 bases from J, with 15 bases in between. The CDR3 loop spans 18 amino acids. From germline, CDR1 is MGHRA and CDR2 YSYEKL. This CDR3 reads CASSQDGFGQNSGNTIYF. CDR3 coding DNA: TGCGCCAGCAGCCAAGATGGGTTCGGACAGAACTCTGGAAACACCATATATTTT.

This chain links TRBV29-1 with TRBJ2-2; 10 bases are a match to TRBD1. J lost 2 bases, V lost 6 bases, and 9 bases had no gene match. Germline loops: CDR1 SQVTM, CDR2 ANQGSEA. This CDR3 contains 16 residues. This chain's CDR3 is CSVTYGTGVNTGELFF. In DNA, the CDR3 is TGCAGCGTCACCTATGGGACAGGGGTCAACACCGGGGAGCTGTTTTTT.

The table lists this clone with a count of one. The gene calls are TRBV15 and TRBJ1-3; unclear D gene. V was trimmed by 1 base and J by 2 bases, leaving 12 bases between them. The CDR3 is made up of 16 amino acids. CDR1 is LNHNV and CDR2 is YYDKDF in the germline V gene (reference sequence). In DNA, the CDR3 is TGTGCCACCAGCAGAGCGGGAGATACGGCTGGAAACACCATATATTTT. This gives the protein CATSRAGDTAGNTIYF.

The V call is TRBV5-1, the J call TRBJ2-7, with D possibly matching TRBD2 (6 bases). Trimming took off 4 bases at V and 0 bases at J, with 17 bases between the two ends. Per germline, CDR1 SGHRS and CDR2 YFSETQ. There are 16 residues in the CDR3. The CDR3 sequence: CASSGRWDGSSYEQYF. For the CDR3, the DNA is TGCGCCAGCAGCGGCCGATGGGACGGGAGCTCCTACGAGCAGTACTTC.

The V call is TRBV7-9, the J call TRBJ2-2, with 7 bases that match TRBD2. The J segment lost 1 base and the V segment lost 1 base, leaving 3 bases of the junction unmatched. Germline CDR1 SEHNR, CDR2 FQNEAQ (reference sequence). The CDR3 consists of 16 residues. The CDR3 DNA follows: TGTGCCAGCAGCTTAGTTGCGGGGGTGAACACCGGGGAGCTGTTTTTT. Protein: CASSLVAGVNTGELFF.

The rearrangement uses TRBV4-1 and TRBJ2-4; 9 bases match TRBD1. V shed 4 bases, J shed 8 bases, and the junction held 18 bases outside the gene matches. Germline lookup yields CDR1 MGHRA and CDR2 YSYEKL. The CDR3 has 18 amino acids. For the CDR3, the DNA is TGCGCCAGCAGCCTCAGACACAGGGGGCGAAGTAGGATTGACATTCAGTACTTC. It is translated as CASSLRHRGRSRIDIQYF.

Only one count was recorded for this clone. The chain couples TRBV7-2 to TRBJ1-3; D not certain. V lost 1 base to trimming and J lost 2 bases, with 9 bases between them. Germline CDR1 and CDR2: SGHTA and FQGNSA. CDR3 length: 15 amino acids. In DNA form, the CDR3 reads TGTGCCAGCAGCTTAGTGGCAAATCCTGGAAACACCATATATTTT. Translating gives CASSLVANPGNTIYF.

This chain connects TRBV6-1 to TRBJ1-2; D ambiguous. The V and J ends lost 2 bases and 6 bases respectively, with 10 bases between them. This CDR3 has 13 residues. CDR1 and CDR2 from the germline V gene are MNHNS and SASEGT. The CDR3: CASSESRANGYTF. CDR3 DNA: TGTGCCAGCAGTGAATCGAGGGCTAATGGCTACACCTTC.

This chain joins TRBV10-3 and TRBJ2-1; a weak D match, TRBD1 (5 bases). In germline, CDR1 is ENHRY, CDR2 SYGVKD. This CDR3 has 12 residues. The V gene lost 2 bases and the J gene lost 9 bases, with 8 bases spanning the gap. For the CDR3, the DNA is TGTGCCATCAGTGAGACCAGGGTTGAGCAGTTCTTC. Translating it yields CAISETRVEQFF.

The chain couples TRBV6-5 to TRBJ1-2, with D maybe TRBD1 (5 bases). The CDR3 is made up of 15 amino acids. From germline, CDR1 is MNHEY and CDR2 SVGAGI. V gave up 0 bases and J gave up 4 bases, with 12 bases separating them. The CDR3 region is CASSYSRQPTYGYTF. The DNA of the CDR3 is TGTGCCAGCAGTTACTCGAGACAGCCTACCTATGGCTACACCTTC.

This chain connects TRBV4-2 to TRBJ1-2; 10 bases are shared with TRBD1. The CDR3 has 17 amino acids. In germline, CDR1 is LGHNA, CDR2 YNFKEQ. Trimming removed 4 bases from V and 1 base from J; junction bases left unmatched: 9. CDR3 sequence reads: CASSPPGTGVNNYGYTF. CDR3 coding DNA: TGTGCCAGCAGCCCTCCCGGGACAGGGGTTAATAACTATGGCTACACCTTC.

The chain recombines TRBV7-9 with TRBJ1-2, with a possible D match to TRBD1 (6 bases). The ends were cut back, 1 base at V and 7 bases at J, with 10 bases in the middle. In germline, CDR1 is SEHNR, CDR2 FQNEAQ (reference sequence). There are 13 residues in the CDR3. The CDR3 loop is CASSLEGGAGYTF. In DNA form, the CDR3 reads TGTGCCAGCAGCTTAGAGGGGGGGGCTGGCTACACCTTC.

V and J are TRBV5-6 and TRBJ2-7; TRBD2 aligns across 14 bases. This CDR3 has 14 amino acids. The trim removed 4 bases at V and 7 bases at J, leaving 4 bases unmatched. Germline V lookup: CDR1 SGHDT, CDR2 YYEEEE. This chain's CDR3 is CASSIGTSGSEQYF. CDR3 DNA: TGTGCCAGCAGCATCGGGACTAGCGGGAGTGAGCAGTACTTC.

This clone is a singleton in its sample. J is TRBJ1-2 and V is TRBV15, with D perhaps matching TRBD1 (5 bases). The V end was cut by 6 bases, the J end by 3 bases, with 11 bases between. The germline V gene has CDR1 LNHNV and CDR2 YYDKDF (reference sequence). The CDR3 extends over 13 amino acids. CDR3: CATRGAPDYGYTF. CDR3 bases: TGTGCCACCAGAGGGGCGCCGGACTATGGCTACACCTTC. The full variable domain, completed using reference TRBV15 and TRBJ1-2, is DAMVIQNPRYQVTQFGKPVTLSCSQTLNHNVMYWYQQKSSQAPKLLFHYYDKDFNNEADTPDNFQSRRPNTSFCFLDIRSPGLGDTAMYLCATRGAPDYGYTFGSGTRLTVV.

CDR3 amino acids: CASSHGGANNEQFF. The CDR3 DNA follows: TGTGCCAGCTCCCACGGCGGGGCTAACAATGAGCAGTTCTTC. The chain is built from TRBV18 and TRBJ2-1, with TRBD2 as a possible D gene (6 bases). V lost 6 bases, J lost 5 bases, and 14 bases lay in between. The CDR3 is 14 amino acids. The V gene's germline CDR1 is KGHSH and CDR2 LQKENI.

This clone was counted once. The chain carries TRBV28 and TRBJ1-2; 9 nucleotides agree with TRBD1. CDR3 size: 15 residues. From germline, CDR1 is MDHEN and CDR2 SYDVKM. J was trimmed by 2 bases and V by 4 bases; bases with no gene match: 5. DNA of the CDR3: TGTGCCAGCAGTTACCCGACAGGGGGAAACTATGGCTACACCTTC. It yields the protein CASSYPTGGNYGYTF.

The CDR3 DNA follows: TGTGCCAGCAGGGGGACAGGAAATCAGCCCCAGCATTTT. It codes for CASRGTGNQPQHF. V gene TRBV28 combines with J gene TRBJ1-5, with 8 bases fitting TRBD1. From germline, CDR1 is MDHEN and CDR2 SYDVKM. The junction had 2 bases not matched to a gene; V was cut back by 6 bases and J by 4 bases. This CDR3 has 13 residues.

The chain carries TRBV6-5 and TRBJ1-5; the D gene is possibly TRBD1 (5 bases). V lost 1 base and J 9 bases, leaving 10 bases between the germline ends. This CDR3 contains 13 residues. Per the germline V gene, CDR1 is MNHEY and CDR2 is SVGAGI. This chain's CDR3 is CASSYYQGTPQHF. CDR3 bases: TGTGCCAGCAGTTACTATCAGGGCACGCCCCAGCATTTT.

The chain joins TRBV6-1 to TRBJ1-5, with a tentative D call TRBD1 (5 bases). V gave up 2 bases and J gave up 6 bases, with 23 bases separating them. There are 18 residues in the CDR3. The germline gives CDR1 MNHNS, CDR2 SASEGT. CDR3 in DNA: TGTGCCAGCAGTGAAACCGATTGGGGCAGGCCCCGGGCTCAGCCCCAGCATTTT. It encodes CASSETDWGRPRAQPQHF.

V and J are TRBV5-1 and TRBJ1-1, with D uncertain. Trimming stripped 5 bases from V and 4 bases from J, with 15 bases between. The CDR3 sequence is 14 residues long. Germline CDR1 is SGHRS and CDR2 is YFSETQ. The CDR3 spells CASRWSSDSTEAFF. The CDR3 nucleotides read TGCGCCAGCAGATGGAGCTCGGATAGCACTGAAGCTTTCTTT.